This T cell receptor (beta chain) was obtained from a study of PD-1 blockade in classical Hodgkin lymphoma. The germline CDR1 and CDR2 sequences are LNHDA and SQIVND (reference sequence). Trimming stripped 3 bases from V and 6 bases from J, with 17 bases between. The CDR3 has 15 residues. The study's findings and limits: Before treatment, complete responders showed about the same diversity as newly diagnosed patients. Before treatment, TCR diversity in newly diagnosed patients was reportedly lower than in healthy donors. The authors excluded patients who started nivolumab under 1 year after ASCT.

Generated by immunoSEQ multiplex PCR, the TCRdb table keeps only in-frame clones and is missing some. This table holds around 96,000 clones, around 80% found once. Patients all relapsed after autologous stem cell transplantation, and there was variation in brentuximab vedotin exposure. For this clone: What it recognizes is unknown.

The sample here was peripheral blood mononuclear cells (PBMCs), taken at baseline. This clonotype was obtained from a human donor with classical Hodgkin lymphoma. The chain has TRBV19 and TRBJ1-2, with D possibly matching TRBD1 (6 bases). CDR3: CASSIWGGNENGYTF. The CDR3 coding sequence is TGTGCCAGTAGTATTTGGGGGGGCAATGAGAATGGCTACACCTTC. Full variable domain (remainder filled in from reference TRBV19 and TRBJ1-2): DGGITQSPKYLFRKEGQNVTLSCEQNLNHDAMYWYRQDPGQGLRLIYYSQIVNDFQKGDIAEGYSVSREKKESFPLTVTSAQKNPTAFYLCASSIWGGNENGYTFGSGTRLTVV.